The present T cell receptor beta chain was sequenced within a study of T cells after posttransplantation cyclophosphamide. Study results and caveats: TRB overlap between skin or GI tissue T cells and blood was limited. Later post-transplant blood repertoires were often dominated by donor CD8+ memory clones. Recipient CMV seropositivity and CMV reactivation strongly tracked TRB clonality.

Clones were sequenced by immunoSEQ multiplex PCR, and TCRdb holds only the in-frame ones, with some missing. In total the sample includes around 24,000 clones, none of them seen once. The related graft donor's blood sample was taken on the day of bone marrow donation. This clone was seen at least ten times. Its antigen is unknown. V dropped 3 bases and J dropped 3 bases, with 15 bases sitting between them. CDR1 and CDR2 (germline): ENHRY, SYGVKD. This CDR3 has 15 amino acids. The TCR sequence derives from a woman aged 55-69 years in good health, CMV-negative, and a related stem cell transplant donor. This sequence joins TRBV10-3 and TRBJ2-7, with D perhaps TRBD2 (5 bases). Input material: PBMCs. This CDR3 reads CAISDITRKRYEQYF. The CDR3 region has the DNA TGTGCCATCAGTGATATCACTAGGAAGCGCTACGAGCAGTACTTC.